This T cell receptor (beta chain) was observed in a study of blood T cell dynamics during melanoma immunotherapy. Clones were sequenced by immunoSEQ multiplex PCR, and TCRdb holds only the in-frame ones, with some missing. The sample contains about 16,000 clones, around 85% of which appear only once. Germline CDR1 and CDR2: LNHNV and YYDKDF (reference sequence). The CDR3 consists of 17 residues. Trimming at V came to 1 base and at J to 1 base, leaving 8 bases not matched to a gene. The time point: week 3, after first cycle of checkpoint inhibitor. The chain has TRBV15 and TRBJ2-5, with TRBD1 identical over 8 bases. Here the sequenced sample was blood, taken from a patient treated with checkpoint blockade. This sequence originates from a human donor with melanoma. CDR3 amino acids: CATSRAGTGPRQETQYF. CDR3 nucleotide sequence: TGTGCCACCAGCAGAGCTGGGACAGGTCCCCGCCAAGAGACCCAGTACTTC.